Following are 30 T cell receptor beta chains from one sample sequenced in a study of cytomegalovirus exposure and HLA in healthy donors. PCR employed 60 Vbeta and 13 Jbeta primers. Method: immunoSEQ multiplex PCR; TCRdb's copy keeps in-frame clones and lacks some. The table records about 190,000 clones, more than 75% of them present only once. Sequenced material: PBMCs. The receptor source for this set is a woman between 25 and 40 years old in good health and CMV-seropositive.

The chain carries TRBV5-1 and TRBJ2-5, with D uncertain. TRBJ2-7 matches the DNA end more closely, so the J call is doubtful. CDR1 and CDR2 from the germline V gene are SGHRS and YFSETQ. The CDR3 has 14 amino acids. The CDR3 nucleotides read TGCGCCAGCAGCTTGGATCTCCTTGTTTACGAGCAGTACTTC. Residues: CASSLDLLVYEQYF.

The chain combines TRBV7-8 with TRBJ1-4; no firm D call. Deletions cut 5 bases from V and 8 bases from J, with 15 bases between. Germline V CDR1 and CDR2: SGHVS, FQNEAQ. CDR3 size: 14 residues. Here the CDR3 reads CASSQVAYREKLFF. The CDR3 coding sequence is TGTGCCAGCAGCCAGGTGGCGTATAGGGAAAAACTGTTTTTT.

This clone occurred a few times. The CDR3 here is CASSLGNSGGPAQYF. CDR3 coding DNA: TGTGCCAGCAGCTTAGGGAATAGCGGGGGGCCGGCCCAGTACTTC. This sequence joins TRBV7-2 and TRBJ2-5; 10 bases agree with TRBD2. From germline, CDR1 is SGHTA and CDR2 FQGNSA. The CDR3 covers 15 residues. With 1 base clipped from V and 9 bases from J, the junction kept 8 bases outside the gene matches.

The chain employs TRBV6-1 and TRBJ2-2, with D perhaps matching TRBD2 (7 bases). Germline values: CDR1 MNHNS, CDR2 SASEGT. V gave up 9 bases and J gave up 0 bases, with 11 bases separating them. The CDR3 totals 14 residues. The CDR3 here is CASRGAPNTGELFF. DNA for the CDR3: TGTGCCAGTCGGGGGGCCCCGAACACCGGGGAGCTGTTTTTT.

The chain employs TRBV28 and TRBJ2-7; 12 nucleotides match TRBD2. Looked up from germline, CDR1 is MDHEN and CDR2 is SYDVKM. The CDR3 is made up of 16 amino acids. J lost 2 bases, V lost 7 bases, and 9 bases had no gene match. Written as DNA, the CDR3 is TGTGCCAGCATTAGATCAGGACTAGCGGGGACCTACGAGCAGTACTTC. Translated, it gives CASIRSGLAGTYEQYF. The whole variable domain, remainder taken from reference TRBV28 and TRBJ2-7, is DVKVTQSSRYLVKRTGEKVFLECVQDMDHENMFWYRQDPGLGLRLIYFSYDVKMKEKGDIPEGYSVSREKKERFSLILESASTNQTSMYLCASIRSGLAGTYEQYFGPGTRLTVT.

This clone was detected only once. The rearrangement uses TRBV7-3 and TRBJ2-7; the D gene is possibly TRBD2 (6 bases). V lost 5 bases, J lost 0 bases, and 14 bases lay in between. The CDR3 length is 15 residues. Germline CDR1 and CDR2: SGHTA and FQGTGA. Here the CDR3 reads CASSGDSQSSYEQYF. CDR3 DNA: TGTGCCAGCAGCGGGGACTCCCAGAGCTCCTACGAGCAGTACTTC.

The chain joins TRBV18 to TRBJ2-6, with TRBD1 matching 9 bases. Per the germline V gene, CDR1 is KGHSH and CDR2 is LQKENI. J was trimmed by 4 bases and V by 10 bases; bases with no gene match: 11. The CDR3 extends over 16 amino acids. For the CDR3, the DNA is TGTGCCACCGCCACAGGGGGCGCGCGCGGGGCCAACGTCCTGACTTTC. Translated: CATATGGARGANVLTF.

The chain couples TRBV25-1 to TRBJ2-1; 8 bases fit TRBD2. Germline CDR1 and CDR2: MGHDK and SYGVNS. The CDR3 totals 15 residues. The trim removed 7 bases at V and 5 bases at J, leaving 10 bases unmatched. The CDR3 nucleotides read TGTGCCAGCATAGGGACTAGTTCGTTCAACAATGAGCAGTTCTTC. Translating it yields CASIGTSSFNNEQFF.

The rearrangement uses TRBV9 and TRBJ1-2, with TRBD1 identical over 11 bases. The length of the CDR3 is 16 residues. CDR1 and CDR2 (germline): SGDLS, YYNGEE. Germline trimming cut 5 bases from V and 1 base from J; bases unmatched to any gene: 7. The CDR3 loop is CASSRTGGRDNYGYTF. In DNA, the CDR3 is TGTGCCAGCAGTCGGACAGGGGGCAGGGATAACTATGGCTACACCTTC.

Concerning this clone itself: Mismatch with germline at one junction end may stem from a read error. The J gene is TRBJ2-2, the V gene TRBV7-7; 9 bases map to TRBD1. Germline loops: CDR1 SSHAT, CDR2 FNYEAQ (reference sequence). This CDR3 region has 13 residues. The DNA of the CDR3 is TGTGCTAGCAGACAGGGGGTCTCCGGGGAGCTGTTTTTT. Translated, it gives CASRQGVSGELFF.

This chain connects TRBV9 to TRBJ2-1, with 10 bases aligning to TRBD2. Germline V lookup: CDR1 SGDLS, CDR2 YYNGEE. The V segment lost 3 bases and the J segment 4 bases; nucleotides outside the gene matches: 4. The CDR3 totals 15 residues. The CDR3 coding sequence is TGTGCCAGCAGCGCACTAGCGGGGTCATACAATGAGCAGTTCTTC. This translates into CASSALAGSYNEQFF.

The CDR3 protein is CASSRLLRGNEKLFF. Written as DNA, the CDR3 is TGCGCCAGCAGCCGACTGCTAAGAGGTAATGAAAAACTGTTTTTT. The chain is built from TRBV4-1 and TRBJ1-4, with D hard to call. The V end was cut by 4 bases, the J end by 4 bases, with 13 bases between. CDR3 length equals 15 residues. The germline CDR1 and CDR2 sequences are MGHRA and YSYEKL.

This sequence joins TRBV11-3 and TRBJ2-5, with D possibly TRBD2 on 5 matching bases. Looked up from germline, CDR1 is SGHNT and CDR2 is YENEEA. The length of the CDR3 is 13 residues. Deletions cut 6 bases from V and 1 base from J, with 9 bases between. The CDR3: CASSWELQETQYF. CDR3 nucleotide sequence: TGTGCCAGCAGTTGGGAGCTCCAAGAGACCCAGTACTTC.

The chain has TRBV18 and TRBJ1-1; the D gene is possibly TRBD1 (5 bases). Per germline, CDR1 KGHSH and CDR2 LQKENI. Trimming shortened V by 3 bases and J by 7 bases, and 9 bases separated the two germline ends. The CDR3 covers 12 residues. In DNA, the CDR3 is TGTGCCAGCTCACCTCGAGACAGTGAAGCTTTCTTT. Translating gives CASSPRDSEAFF.

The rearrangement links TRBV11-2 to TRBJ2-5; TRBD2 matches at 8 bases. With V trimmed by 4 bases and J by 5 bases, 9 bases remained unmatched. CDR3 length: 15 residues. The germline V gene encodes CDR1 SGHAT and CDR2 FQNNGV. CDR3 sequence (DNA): TGTGCCAGCAGCTCTATCCGCGGGGGGCGGGAGACCCAGTACTTC. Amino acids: CASSSIRGGRETQYF.

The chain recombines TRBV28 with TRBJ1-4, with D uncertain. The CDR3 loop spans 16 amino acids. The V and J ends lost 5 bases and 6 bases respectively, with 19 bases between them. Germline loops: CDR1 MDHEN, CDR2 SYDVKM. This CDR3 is CASSTTSVWRDEKLFF. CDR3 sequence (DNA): TGTGCCAGCAGTACCACATCCGTTTGGAGGGATGAAAAACTGTTTTTT. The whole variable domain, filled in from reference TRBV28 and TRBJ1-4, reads DVKVTQSSRYLVKRTGEKVFLECVQDMDHENMFWYRQDPGLGLRLIYFSYDVKMKEKGDIPEGYSVSREKKERFSLILESASTNQTSMYLCASSTTSVWRDEKLFFGSGTQLSVL.

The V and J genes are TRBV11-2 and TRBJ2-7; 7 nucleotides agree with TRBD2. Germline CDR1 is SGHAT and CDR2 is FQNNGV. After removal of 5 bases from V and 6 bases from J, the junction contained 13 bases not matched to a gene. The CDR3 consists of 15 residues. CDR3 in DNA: TGTGCCAGCAGCCCGCTTTCTGCGGGAGATCGCGAGCAGTACTTC. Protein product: CASSPLSAGDREQYF.

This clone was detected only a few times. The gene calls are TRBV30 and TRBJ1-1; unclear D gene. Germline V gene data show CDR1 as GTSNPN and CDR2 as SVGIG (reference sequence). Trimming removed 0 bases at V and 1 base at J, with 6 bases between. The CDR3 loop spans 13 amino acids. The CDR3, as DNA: TGTGCCTGGAGTGTACTCCCGAACACTGAAGCTTTCTTT. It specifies CAWSVLPNTEAFF.

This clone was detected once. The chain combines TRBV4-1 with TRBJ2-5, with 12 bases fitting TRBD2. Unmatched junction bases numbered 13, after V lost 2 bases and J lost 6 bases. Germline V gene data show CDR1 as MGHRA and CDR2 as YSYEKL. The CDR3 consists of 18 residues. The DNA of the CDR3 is TGCGCCAGCAGCCAAAACTGGGGACCTAGCGGGAGGGCGAAGACCCAGTACTTC. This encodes CASSQNWGPSGRAKTQYF.

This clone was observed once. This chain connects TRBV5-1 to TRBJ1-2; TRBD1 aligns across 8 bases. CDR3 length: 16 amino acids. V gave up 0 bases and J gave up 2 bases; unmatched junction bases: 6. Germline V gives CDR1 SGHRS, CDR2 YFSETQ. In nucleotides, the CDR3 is TGCGCCAGCAGCTTGGAACAGGGGGTCAGCAACTATGGCTACACCTTC. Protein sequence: CASSLEQGVSNYGYTF.

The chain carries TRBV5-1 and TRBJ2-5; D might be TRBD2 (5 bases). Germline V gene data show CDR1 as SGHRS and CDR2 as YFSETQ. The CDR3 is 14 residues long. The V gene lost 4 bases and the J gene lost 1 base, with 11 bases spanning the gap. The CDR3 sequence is CASSPGLAQETQYF. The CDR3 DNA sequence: TGCGCCAGCAGCCCCGGACTCGCCCAAGAGACCCAGTACTTC.

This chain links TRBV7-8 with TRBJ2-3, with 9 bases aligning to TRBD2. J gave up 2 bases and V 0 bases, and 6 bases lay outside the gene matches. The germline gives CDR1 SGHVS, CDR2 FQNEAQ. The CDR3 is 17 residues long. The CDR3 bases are TGTGCCAGCAGCTTAGCGAGAGCTAGCGGGGTCACAGATACGCAGTATTTT. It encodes CASSLARASGVTDTQYF.

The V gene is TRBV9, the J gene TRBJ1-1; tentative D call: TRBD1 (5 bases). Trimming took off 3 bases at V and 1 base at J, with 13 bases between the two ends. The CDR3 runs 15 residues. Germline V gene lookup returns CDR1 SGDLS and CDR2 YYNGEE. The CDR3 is CASSAGLLRNTEAFF. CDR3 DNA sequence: TGTGCCAGCAGCGCGGGACTCTTGAGGAACACTGAAGCTTTCTTT.

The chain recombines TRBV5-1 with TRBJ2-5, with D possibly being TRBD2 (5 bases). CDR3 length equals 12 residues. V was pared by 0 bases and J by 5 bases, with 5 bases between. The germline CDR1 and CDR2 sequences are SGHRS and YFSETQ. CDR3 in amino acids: CASSLAGETQYF. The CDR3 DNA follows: TGCGCCAGCAGCTTGGCGGGGGAGACCCAGTACTTC. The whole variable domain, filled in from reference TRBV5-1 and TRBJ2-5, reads KAGVTQTPRYLIKTRGQQVTLSCSPISGHRSVSWYQQTPGQGLQFLFEYFSETQRNKGNFPGRFSGRQFSNSRSEMNVSTLELGDSALYLCASSLAGETQYFGPGTRLLVL.

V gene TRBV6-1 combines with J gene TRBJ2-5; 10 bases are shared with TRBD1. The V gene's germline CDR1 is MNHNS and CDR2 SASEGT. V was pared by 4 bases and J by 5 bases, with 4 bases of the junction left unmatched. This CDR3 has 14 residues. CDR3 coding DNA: TGTGCCAGCAGTGGACAGGGGGCTCGGGAGACCCAGTACTTC. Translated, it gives CASSGQGARETQYF.

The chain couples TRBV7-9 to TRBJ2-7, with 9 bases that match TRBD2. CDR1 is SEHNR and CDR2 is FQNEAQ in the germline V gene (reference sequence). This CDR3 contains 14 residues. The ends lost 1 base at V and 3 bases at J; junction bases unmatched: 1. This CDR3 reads CASSLGTSDYEQYF. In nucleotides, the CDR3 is TGTGCCAGCAGCTTAGGGACTAGCGACTACGAGCAGTACTTC.

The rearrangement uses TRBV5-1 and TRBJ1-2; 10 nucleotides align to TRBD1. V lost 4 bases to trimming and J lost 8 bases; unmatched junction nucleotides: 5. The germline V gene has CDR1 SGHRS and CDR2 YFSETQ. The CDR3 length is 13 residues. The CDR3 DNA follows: TGCGCCAGCAGCCTCCGACAGGGGGCCGGCTACACCTTC. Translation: CASSLRQGAGYTF.

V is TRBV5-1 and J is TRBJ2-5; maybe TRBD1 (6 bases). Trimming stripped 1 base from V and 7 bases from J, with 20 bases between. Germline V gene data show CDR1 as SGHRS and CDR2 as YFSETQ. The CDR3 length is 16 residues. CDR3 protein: CASSLKSGGSIGTQYF. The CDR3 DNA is TGCGCCAGCAGCTTGAAAAGTGGGGGCTCAATTGGGACCCAGTACTTC.

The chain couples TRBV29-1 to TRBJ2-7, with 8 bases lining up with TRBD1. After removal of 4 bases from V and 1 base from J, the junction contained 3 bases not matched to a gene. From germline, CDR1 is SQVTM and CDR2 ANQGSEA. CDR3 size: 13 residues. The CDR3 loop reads CSVGTGFSYEQYF. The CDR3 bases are TGCAGCGTTGGGACAGGGTTTTCCTACGAGCAGTACTTC.

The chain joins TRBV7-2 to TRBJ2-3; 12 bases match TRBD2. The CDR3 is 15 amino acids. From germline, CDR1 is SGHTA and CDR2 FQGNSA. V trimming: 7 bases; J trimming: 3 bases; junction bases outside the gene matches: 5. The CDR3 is CASTLGLAGTDTQYF. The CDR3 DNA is TGTGCCAGCACCCTAGGACTAGCGGGGACAGATACGCAGTATTTT. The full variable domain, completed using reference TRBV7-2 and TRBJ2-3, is GAGVSQSPSNKVTEKGKDVELRCDPISGHTALYWYRQSLGQGLEFLIYFQGNSAPDKSGLPSDRFSAERTGGSVSTLTIQRTQQEDSAVYLCASTLGLAGTDTQYFGPGTRLTVL.